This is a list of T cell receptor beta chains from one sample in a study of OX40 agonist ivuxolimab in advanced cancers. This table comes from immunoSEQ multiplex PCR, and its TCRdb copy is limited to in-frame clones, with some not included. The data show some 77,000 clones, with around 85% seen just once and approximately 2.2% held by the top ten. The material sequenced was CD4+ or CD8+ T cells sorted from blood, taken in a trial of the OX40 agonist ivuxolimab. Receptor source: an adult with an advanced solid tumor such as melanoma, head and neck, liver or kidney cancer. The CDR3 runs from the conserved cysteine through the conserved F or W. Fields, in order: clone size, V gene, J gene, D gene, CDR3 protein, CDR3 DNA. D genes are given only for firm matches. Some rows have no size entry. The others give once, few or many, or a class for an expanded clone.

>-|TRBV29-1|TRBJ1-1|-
CSVRNTEAFF
TGCAGCGTCCGTAACACTGAAGCTTTCTTT
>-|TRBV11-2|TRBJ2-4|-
CASSLRVAKNIQYF
TGTGCCAGCAGCTTGAGGGTAGCCAAAAACATTCAGTACTTC
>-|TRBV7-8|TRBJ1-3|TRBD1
CASGGTGVSGNTIYF
TGTGCCAGCGGCGGGACAGGCGTCTCTGGAAACACCATATATTTT
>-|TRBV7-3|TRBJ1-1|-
CASSLFGAGVETEAFF
TGTGCCAGCAGCTTATTTGGGGCAGGGGTGGAAACTGAAGCTTTCTTT
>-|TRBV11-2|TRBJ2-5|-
CASSLLYQETQYF
TGTGCCAGCAGCTTACTATACCAAGAGACCCAGTACTTC
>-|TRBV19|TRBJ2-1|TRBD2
CASTSRREGFYNEQFF
TGTGCCAGTACCAGCCGGCGGGAGGGTTTCTACAATGAGCAGTTCTTC
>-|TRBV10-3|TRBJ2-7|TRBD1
CAITRDRASYEQYF
TGTGCCATCACCAGGGACAGGGCCTCCTACGAGCAGTACTTC
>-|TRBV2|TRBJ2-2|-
CASSEPGELFF
TGTGCCAGCAGTGAACCCGGGGAGCTGTTTTTT
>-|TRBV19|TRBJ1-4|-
CASMVGTQNEKLFF
TGTGCCAGTATGGTCGGGACACAGAATGAAAAACTGTTTTTT
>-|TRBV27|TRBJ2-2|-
CASCDRAGSTGELFF
TGTGCCAGCTGTGATCGAGCTGGGAGCACCGGGGAGCTGTTTTTT
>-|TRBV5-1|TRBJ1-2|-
CASSLTGFYGYTF
TGCGCCAGCAGCTTAACAGGGTTCTATGGCTACACCTTC
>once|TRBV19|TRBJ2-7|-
CASSIIGDSYEQYF
TGTGCCAGTAGTATTATAGGGGACTCCTACGAGCAGTACTTC
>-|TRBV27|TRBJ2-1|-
CASSVYLSRSYNEQFF
TGTGCCAGCAGTGTATACCTTAGCCGCTCCTACAATGAGCAGTTCTTC
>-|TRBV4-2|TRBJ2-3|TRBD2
CASSQTLAGGYTDTQYF
TGTGCCAGCAGCCAAACTCTAGCGGGGGGATACACAGATACGCAGTATTTT
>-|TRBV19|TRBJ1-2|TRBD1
CASVDRVEGYTF
TGTGCCAGCGTGGACAGGGTGGAGGGCTACACCTTC
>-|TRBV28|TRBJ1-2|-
CATVGQTYGYTF
TGTGCCACGGTAGGACAGACCTATGGCTACACCTTC
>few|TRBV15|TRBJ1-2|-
CATSRDQTAYGYTF
TGTGCCACCAGCAGAGATCAGACAGCCTATGGCTACACCTTC
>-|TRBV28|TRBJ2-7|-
CASSWGGGYEQYF
TGTGCCAGCAGTTGGGGAGGGGGCTACGAGCAGTACTTC
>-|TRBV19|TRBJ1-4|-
CASSGSTNEKLFF
TGTGCCAGTTCGGGTTCAACTAATGAAAAACTGTTTTTT
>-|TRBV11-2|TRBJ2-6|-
CASSGHQPISGANVLTF
TGTGCCAGCAGCGGACACCAGCCCATCTCTGGGGCCAACGTCCTGACTTTC
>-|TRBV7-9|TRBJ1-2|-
CASSLERGNYGYTF
TGTGCCAGCAGCTTAGAACGGGGGAACTATGGCTACACCTTC
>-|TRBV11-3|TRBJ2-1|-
CASSLEGGPYNEQFF
TGTGCCAGCAGCTTGGAGGGGGGCCCCTACAATGAGCAGTTCTTC
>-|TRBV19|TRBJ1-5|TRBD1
CASGTGGFQPQHF
TGTGCCAGCGGGACAGGGGGGTTTCAGCCCCAGCATTTT
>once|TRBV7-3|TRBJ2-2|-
CASSLEGLKNTGELFF
TGTGCCAGCAGCTTAGAGGGGCTGAAAAACACCGGGGAGCTGTTTTTT
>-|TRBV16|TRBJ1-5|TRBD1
CASSQAGQGIQPQHF
TGTGCCAGCAGCCAGGCGGGACAGGGTATACAGCCCCAGCATTTT
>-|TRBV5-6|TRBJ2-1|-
CASSLSSFNEQFF
TGTGCCAGCAGCTTGTCTAGCTTTAATGAGCAGTTCTTC
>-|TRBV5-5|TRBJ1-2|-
CASSSQPGVNYGYTF
TGTGCCAGCAGCTCCCAACCTGGGGTCAACTATGGCTACACCTTC
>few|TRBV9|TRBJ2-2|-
CASSVTPTGELFF
TGTGCCAGCAGCGTTACCCCCACCGGGGAGCTGTTTTTT
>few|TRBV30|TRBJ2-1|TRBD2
CACLTSGSYNEQFF
TGTGCCTGCCTGACTAGCGGATCCTACAATGAGCAGTTCTTC
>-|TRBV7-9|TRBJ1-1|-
CASNQLPNTEAFF
TGTGCCAGCAACCAACTACCGAACACTGAAGCTTTCTTT
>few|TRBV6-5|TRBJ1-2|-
CASRAPGSYGYTF
TGTGCCAGCAGGGCTCCGGGTAGCTATGGCTACACCTTC
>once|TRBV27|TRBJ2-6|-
CASTRAGANVLTF
TGTGCCAGCACCAGGGCTGGGGCCAACGTCCTGACTTTC
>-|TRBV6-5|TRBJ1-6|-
CARRTDYNSPLHF
TGTGCCAGGCGGACAGACTATAATTCACCCCTCCACTTT
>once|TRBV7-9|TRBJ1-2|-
CASSLNRVGYTF
TGTGCCAGCAGCTTAAACAGGGTTGGCTACACCTTC
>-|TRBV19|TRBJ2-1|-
CASSIGGAKYNEQFF
TGTGCCAGTAGTATAGGAGGAGCCAAATACAATGAGCAGTTCTTC
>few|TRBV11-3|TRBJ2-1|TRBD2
CASSSGLAELHNEQFF
TGTGCCAGCAGCTCCGGACTAGCGGAACTTCACAATGAGCAGTTCTTC
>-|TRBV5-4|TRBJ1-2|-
CASSLGASIDYGYTF
TGTGCCAGCAGCTTGGGGGCCAGTATCGACTATGGCTACACCTTC
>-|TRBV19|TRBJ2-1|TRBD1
CASRRPGQGYEQFF
TGTGCCAGTAGAAGGCCGGGACAGGGGTATGAGCAGTTCTTC
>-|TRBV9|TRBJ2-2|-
CASSVGEITGELFF
TGTGCCAGCAGCGTAGGGGAAATAACCGGGGAGCTGTTTTTT
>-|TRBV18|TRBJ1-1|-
CASSPSQEAFF
TGTGCCAGCTCACCATCCCAGGAGGCTTTCTTT
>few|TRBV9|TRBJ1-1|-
CASSRGDTEAFF
TGTGCCAGCAGCCGAGGGGACACCGAAGCTTTCTTT
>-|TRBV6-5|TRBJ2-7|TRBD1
CASSSTGSSYEQYF
TGTGCCAGCAGCTCGACAGGGAGCTCCTACGAGCAGTACTTC
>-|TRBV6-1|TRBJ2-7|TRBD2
CASRGTSGSYEQYF
TGTGCCAGCAGGGGGACTAGCGGCTCCTACGAGCAGTACTTC
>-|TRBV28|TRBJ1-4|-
CASSAQIIATNEKLFF
TGTGCCAGCAGTGCCCAGATTATTGCAACTAATGAAAAACTGTTTTTT
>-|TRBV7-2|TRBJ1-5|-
CASSLGGRGHNQPQHF
TGTGCCAGCAGCTTAGGCGGCAGGGGTCACAATCAGCCCCAGCATTTT
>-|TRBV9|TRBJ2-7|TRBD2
CASSVATSGRNEQYF
TGTGCCAGCAGCGTAGCGACTAGCGGGAGAAACGAGCAGTACTTC
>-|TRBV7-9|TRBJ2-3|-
CASSVIGSGTDTQYF
TGTGCCAGCAGCGTAATAGGGTCTGGCACAGATACGCAGTATTTT
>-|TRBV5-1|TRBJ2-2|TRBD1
CASSLGTGNTGELFF
TGCGCCAGCAGCTTGGGGACAGGGAACACCGGGGAGCTGTTTTTT
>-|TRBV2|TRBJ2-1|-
CAIPTGPSSYNEQFF
TGTGCAATACCGACGGGGCCGAGCTCCTACAATGAGCAGTTCTTC
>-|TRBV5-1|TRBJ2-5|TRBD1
CASSFPGGGETQYF
TGCGCCAGCAGCTTCCCAGGGGGCGGGGAGACCCAGTACTTC
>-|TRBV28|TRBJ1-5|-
CASSLYGVGQPQHF
TGTGCCAGCAGTTTATATGGGGTTGGTCAGCCCCAGCATTTT
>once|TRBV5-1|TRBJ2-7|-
CASSLVVGRGEQYF
TGCGCCAGCAGCTTGGTTGTAGGGCGGGGCGAGCAGTACTTC
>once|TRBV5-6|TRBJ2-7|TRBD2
CASTSGKFYEQYF
TGTGCCAGCACGAGCGGGAAATTCTACGAGCAGTACTTC
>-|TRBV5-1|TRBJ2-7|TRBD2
CASSSGLAGEFSYEQYF
TGCGCCAGCAGCTCGGGACTAGCGGGAGAATTTTCCTACGAGCAGTACTTC
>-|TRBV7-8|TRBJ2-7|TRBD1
CASSLGTVYYEQYF
TGTGCCAGCAGCCTAGGGACAGTCTACTACGAGCAGTACTTC
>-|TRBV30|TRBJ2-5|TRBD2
CAWRLLAGGPRETQYF
TGTGCCTGGAGATTACTAGCGGGAGGGCCTCGAGAGACCCAGTACTTC
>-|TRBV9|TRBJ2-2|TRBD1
CASSVEGTATGELFF
TGTGCCAGCAGCGTAGAGGGGACAGCCACCGGGGAGCTGTTTTTT
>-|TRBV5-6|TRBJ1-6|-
CASSLGRESSPLHF
TGTGCCAGCAGCTTGGGCAGGGAAAGTTCACCCCTCCACTTT
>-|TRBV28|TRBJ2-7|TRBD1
CASSRGDRIYEQYF
TGTGCCAGCAGCAGGGGGGACAGGATATACGAGCAGTACTTC